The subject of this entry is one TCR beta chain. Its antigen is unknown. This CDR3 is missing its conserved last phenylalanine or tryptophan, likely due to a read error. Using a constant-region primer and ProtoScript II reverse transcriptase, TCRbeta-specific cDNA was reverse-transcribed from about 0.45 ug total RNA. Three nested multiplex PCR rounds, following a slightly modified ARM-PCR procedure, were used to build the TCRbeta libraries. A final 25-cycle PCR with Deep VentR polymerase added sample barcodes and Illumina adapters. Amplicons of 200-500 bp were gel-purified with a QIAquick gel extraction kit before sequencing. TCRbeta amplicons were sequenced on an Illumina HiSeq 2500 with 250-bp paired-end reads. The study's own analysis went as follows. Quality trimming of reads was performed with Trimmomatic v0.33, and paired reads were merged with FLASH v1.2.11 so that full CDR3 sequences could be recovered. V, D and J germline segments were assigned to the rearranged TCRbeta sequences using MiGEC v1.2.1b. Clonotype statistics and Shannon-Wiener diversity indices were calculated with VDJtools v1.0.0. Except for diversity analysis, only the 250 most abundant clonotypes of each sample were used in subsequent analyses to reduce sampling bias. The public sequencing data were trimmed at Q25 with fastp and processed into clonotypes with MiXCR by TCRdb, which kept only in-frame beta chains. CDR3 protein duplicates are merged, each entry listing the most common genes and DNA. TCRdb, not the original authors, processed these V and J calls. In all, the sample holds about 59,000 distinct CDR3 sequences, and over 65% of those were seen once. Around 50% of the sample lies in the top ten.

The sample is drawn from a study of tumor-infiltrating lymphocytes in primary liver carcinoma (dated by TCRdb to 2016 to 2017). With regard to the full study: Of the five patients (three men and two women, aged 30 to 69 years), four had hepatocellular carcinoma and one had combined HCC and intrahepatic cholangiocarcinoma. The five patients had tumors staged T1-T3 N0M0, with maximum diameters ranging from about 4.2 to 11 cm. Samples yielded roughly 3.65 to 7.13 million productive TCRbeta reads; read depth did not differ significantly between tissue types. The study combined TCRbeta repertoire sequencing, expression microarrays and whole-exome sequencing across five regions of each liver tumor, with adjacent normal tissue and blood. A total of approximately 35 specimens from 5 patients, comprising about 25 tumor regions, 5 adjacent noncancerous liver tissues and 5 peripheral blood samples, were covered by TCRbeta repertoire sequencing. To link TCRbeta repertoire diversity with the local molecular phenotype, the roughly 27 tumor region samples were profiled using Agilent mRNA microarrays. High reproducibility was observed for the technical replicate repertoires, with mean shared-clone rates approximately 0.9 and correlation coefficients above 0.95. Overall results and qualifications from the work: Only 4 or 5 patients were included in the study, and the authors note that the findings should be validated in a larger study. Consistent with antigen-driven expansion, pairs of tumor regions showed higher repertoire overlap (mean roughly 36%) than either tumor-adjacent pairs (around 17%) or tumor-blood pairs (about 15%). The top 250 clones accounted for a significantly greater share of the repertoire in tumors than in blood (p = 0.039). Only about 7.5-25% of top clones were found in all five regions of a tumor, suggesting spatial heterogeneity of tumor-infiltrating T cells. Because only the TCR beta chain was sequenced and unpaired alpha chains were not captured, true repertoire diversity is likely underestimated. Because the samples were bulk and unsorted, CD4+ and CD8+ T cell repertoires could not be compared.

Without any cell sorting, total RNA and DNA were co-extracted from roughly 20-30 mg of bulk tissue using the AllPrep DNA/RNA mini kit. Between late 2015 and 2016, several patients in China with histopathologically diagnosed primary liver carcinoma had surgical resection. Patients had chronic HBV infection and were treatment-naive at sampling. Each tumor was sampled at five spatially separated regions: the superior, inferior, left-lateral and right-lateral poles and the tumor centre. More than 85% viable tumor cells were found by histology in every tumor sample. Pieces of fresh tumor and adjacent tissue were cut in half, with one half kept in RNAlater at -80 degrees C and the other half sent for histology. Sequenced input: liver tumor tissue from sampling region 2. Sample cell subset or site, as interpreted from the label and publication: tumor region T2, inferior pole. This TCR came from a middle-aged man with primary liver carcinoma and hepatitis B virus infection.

The DNA sequence is TGTAGCGTTGAAGGGCAGGGGTGGACTGAAGCTTTCTCT. It encodes CSVEGQGWTEAFS. The chain is assembled from TRBV29-1 and TRBJ1-1; TRBD1 is perhaps the D gene, given 6 matching bases. The CDR3 spans 13 residues, counting both ends. Just CDR3 DNA is preserved here, 39 bases in frame from base 1. Via the germline V gene, CDR1 is SQVTM and CDR2 ANQGSEA.